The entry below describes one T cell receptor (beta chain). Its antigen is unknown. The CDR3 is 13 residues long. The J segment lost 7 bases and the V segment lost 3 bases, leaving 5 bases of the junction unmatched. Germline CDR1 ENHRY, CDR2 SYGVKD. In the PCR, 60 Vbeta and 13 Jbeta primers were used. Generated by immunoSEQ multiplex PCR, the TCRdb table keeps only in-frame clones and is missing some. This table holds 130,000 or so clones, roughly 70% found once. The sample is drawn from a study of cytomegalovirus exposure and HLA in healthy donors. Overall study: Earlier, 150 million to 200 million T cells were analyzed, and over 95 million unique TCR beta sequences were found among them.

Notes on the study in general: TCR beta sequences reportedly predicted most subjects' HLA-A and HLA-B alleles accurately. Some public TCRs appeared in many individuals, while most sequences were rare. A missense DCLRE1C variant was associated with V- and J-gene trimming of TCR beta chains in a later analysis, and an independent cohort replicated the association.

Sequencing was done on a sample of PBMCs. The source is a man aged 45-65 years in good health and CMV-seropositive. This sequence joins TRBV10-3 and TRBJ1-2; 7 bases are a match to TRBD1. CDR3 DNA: TGTGCCATCAGTGAACCGGGACAGTTTGGCTACACCTTC. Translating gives CAISEPGQFGYTF.